This TCR beta chain was recovered during a study of graft-versus-host responses after intestinal transplantation. The wider study: Anti-thymocyte globulin was used for induction in all recipients, who then took tacrolimus and steroids for roughly 3 years.

Assay used: immunoSEQ multiplex PCR; TCRdb lists only in-frame clones, some missing. Here the sample spans roughly 97,000 clones, 90% being singletons. This clone was seen a few times. V dropped 0 bases and J dropped 9 bases, with 9 bases sitting between them. Germline V CDR1 and CDR2: MNHEY, SVGAGI. The CDR3 has 14 residues. This sequence was found in a human patient who received an intestinal transplant, so some T cells may come from the graft donor. The sequencing here drew on PBMCs, taken around 450 days after intestinal transplant. The V and J genes are TRBV6-5 and TRBJ1-6; D ambiguous. CDR3 protein: CASSYSGRRSPLHF. CDR3 bases: TGTGCCAGCAGTTACTCCGGACGGCGTTCACCCCTCCACTTT.